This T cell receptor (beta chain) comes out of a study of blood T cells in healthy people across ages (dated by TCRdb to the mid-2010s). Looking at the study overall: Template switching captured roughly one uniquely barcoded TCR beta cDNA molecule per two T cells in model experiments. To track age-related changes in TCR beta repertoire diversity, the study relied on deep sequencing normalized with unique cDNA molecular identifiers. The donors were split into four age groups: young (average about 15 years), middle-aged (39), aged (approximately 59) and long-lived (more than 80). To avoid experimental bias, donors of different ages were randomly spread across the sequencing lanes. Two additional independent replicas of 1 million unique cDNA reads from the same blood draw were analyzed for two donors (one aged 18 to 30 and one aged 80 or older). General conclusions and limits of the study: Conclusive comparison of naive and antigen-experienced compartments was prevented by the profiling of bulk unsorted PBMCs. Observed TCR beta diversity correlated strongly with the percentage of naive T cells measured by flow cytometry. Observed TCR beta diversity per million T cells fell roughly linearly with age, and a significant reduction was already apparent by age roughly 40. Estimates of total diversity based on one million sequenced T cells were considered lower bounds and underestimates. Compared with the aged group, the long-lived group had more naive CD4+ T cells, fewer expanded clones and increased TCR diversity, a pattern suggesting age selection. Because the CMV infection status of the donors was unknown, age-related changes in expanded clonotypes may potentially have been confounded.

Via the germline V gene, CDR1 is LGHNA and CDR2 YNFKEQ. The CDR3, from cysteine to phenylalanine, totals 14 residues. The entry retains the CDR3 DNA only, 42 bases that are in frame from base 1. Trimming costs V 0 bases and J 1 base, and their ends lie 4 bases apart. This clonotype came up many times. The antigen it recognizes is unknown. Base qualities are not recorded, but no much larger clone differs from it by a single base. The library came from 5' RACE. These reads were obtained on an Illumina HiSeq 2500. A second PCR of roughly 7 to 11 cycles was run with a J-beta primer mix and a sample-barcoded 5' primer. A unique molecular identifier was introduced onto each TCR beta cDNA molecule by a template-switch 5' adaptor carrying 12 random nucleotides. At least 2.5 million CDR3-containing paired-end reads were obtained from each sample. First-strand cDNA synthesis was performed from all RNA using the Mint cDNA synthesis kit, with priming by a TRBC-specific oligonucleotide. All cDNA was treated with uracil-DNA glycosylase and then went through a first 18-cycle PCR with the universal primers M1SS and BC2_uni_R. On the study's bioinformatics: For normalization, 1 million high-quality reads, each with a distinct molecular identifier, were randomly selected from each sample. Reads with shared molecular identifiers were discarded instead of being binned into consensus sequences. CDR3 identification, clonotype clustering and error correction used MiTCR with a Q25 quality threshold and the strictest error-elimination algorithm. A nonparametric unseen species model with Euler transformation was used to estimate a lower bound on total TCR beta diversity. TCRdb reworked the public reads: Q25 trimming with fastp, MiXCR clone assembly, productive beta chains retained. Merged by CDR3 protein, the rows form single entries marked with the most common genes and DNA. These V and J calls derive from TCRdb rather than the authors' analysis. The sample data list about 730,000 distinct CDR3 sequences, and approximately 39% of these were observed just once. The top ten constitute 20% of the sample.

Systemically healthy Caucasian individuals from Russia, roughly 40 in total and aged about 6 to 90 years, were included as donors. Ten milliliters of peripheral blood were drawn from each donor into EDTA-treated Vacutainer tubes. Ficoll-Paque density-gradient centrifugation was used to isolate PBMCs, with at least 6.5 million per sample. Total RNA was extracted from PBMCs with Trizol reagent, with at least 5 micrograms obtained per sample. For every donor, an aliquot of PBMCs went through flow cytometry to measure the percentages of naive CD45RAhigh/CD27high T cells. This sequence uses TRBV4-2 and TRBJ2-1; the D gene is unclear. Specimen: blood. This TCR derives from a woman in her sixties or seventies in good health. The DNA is TGTGCCAGCAGCCAAGAGCTTTCCTACAATGAGCAGTTCTTC. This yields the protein CASSQELSYNEQFF.